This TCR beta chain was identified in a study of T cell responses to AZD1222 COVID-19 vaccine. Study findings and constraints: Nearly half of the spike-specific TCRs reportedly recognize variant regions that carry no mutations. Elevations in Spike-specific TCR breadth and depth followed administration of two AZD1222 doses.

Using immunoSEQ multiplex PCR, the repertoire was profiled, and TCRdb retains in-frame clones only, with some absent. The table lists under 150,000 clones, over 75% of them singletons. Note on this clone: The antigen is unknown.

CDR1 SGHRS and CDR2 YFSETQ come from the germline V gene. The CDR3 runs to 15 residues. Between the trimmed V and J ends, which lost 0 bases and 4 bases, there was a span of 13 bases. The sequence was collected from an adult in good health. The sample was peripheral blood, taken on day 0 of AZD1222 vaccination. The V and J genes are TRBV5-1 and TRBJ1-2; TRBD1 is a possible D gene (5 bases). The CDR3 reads CASSLGGQGLYGYTF. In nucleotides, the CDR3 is TGCGCCAGCAGCTTGGGTGGCCAGGGCCTCTATGGCTACACCTTC.